This is a list of T cell receptor beta chains from one sample in a study of T cells after posttransplantation cyclophosphamide. Some clones are missing from TCRdb's copy, which holds only in-frame ones; the method was immunoSEQ multiplex PCR. This sample has about 16,000 clones, with 90% to 95% found just once. The sample taken for sequencing was naive CD4+ T cells sorted from blood. The receptor set was obtained from a woman between 45 and 65 years old in good health and a related stem cell transplant donor. CDR3s include the opening cysteine and the closing phenylalanine or tryptophan. The D gene is left open where the match is weak. Where a row states a size, it is once, few, many or the class of an expanded clone; other rows omit it.

j_gene: TRBJ2-7
abundance: -
v_gene: TRBV11-2
d_gene: -
CDR3nt: TGTGCCAGCAGCTTAGGGTCAGGGAAGGACGAGCAGTACTTC
CDR3aa: CASSLGSGKDEQYF

j_gene: TRBJ1-1
abundance: -
v_gene: TRBV5-1
d_gene: -
CDR3nt: TGCGCCAGCAGCTTGGGACAGGTGAACACTGAAGCTTTCTTT
CDR3aa: CASSLGQVNTEAFF

j_gene: TRBJ2-3
abundance: -
v_gene: TRBV5-4
d_gene: -
CDR3nt: TGTGCCAGCAGCGGAAGAGGTGACCGGGATACGCAGTATTTT
CDR3aa: CASSGRGDRDTQYF

j_gene: TRBJ2-2
abundance: -
v_gene: TRBV11-2
d_gene: TRBD2
CDR3nt: TGTGCCAGCAGCTTACGTGGGGGGGGAAGAGGGACCGGGGAGCTGTTTTTT
CDR3aa: CASSLRGGGRGTGELFF

j_gene: TRBJ1-4
abundance: -
v_gene: TRBV7-8
d_gene: TRBD1
CDR3nt: TGTGCCAGCAGCTTAGCGAGGGGGCGAGGTGAAAAACTGTTTTTT
CDR3aa: CASSLARGRGEKLFF

j_gene: TRBJ1-6
abundance: -
v_gene: TRBV7-2
d_gene: TRBD1
CDR3nt: TGTGCCAGCAGCCCGGGACAGGGGAGGCCCCTCCACTTT
CDR3aa: CASSPGQGRPLHF

j_gene: TRBJ2-3
abundance: -
v_gene: TRBV28
d_gene: TRBD2
CDR3nt: TGTGCCAGCAGTGGAACTAGCGGGAGCGGTACAGATACGCAGTATTTT
CDR3aa: CASSGTSGSGTDTQYF

j_gene: TRBJ1-2
abundance: -
v_gene: TRBV10-3
d_gene: -
CDR3nt: TGTGCCATCAGTGGGGCCACAAACTATGGCTACACCTTC
CDR3aa: CAISGATNYGYTF

j_gene: TRBJ2-3
abundance: once
v_gene: TRBV28
d_gene: -
CDR3nt: TGTGCCAGCAGGGGGGGTCTGAGCACAGATACGCAGTATTTT
CDR3aa: CASRGGLSTDTQYF

j_gene: TRBJ2-1
abundance: -
v_gene: TRBV7-3
d_gene: TRBD2
CDR3nt: TGTGCCAGCAGCTTAAGCGGTAGCGGGAGCTACAATGAGCAGTTCTTC
CDR3aa: CASSLSGSGSYNEQFF

j_gene: TRBJ1-5
abundance: once
v_gene: TRBV28
d_gene: TRBD1
CDR3nt: TGTGCCAGCACCAATTCGGGAAGGGGGCATCAGCCCCAGCATTTT
CDR3aa: CASTNSGRGHQPQHF

j_gene: TRBJ2-5
abundance: once
v_gene: TRBV5-5
d_gene: -
CDR3nt: TGTGCCACTTCGGGACAAATCGCCTTGGAGACCCAGTACTTC
CDR3aa: CATSGQIALETQYF

j_gene: TRBJ1-2
abundance: -
v_gene: TRBV6-5
d_gene: -
CDR3nt: TGTGCCAGCAGTTACGCCGTGGAAGAAGCGGGCTACACCTTC
CDR3aa: CASSYAVEEAGYTF

j_gene: TRBJ2-2
abundance: -
v_gene: TRBV5-5
d_gene: -
CDR3nt: TGTGCCAGCAGCTCCCAGGGGAGAGACACCGGGGAGCTGTTTTTT
CDR3aa: CASSSQGRDTGELFF

j_gene: TRBJ1-2
abundance: few
v_gene: TRBV10-3
d_gene: -
CDR3nt: TGTGCCATCAGTGAATTACCACTAGGGGAGGCTGGTTATGGCTACACCTTC
CDR3aa: CAISELPLGEAGYGYTF

j_gene: TRBJ1-2
abundance: -
v_gene: TRBV19
d_gene: -
CDR3nt: TGTGCCAGTAACCTTCGGGACTATGGCTACACCTTC
CDR3aa: CASNLRDYGYTF

j_gene: TRBJ1-2
abundance: -
v_gene: TRBV6-5
d_gene: -
CDR3nt: TGTGCCAGCAGCCGCGACAGTGCTTATGGCTACACCTTC
CDR3aa: CASSRDSAYGYTF

j_gene: TRBJ2-3
abundance: -
v_gene: TRBV11-3
d_gene: TRBD2
CDR3nt: TGTGCCAGCAGCTTAGATCTGAGAGCGGGGGGAGATACGCAGTATTTT
CDR3aa: CASSLDLRAGGDTQYF

j_gene: TRBJ2-3
abundance: -
v_gene: TRBV7-3
d_gene: TRBD1
CDR3nt: TGTGCCAGCAGCCTAAAACCCCAGGGGGTTGCAGATACGCAGTATTTT
CDR3aa: CASSLKPQGVADTQYF

j_gene: TRBJ2-1
abundance: once
v_gene: TRBV5-8
d_gene: TRBD2
CDR3nt: TGTGCCAGCAGCTTATATATGGGACTAGCAATGTCCGAGCAGTTCTTC
CDR3aa: CASSLYMGLAMSEQFF

j_gene: TRBJ2-2
abundance: -
v_gene: TRBV6-5
d_gene: -
CDR3nt: TGTGCCAGCGCTTCAGGAGGGCCCGACACCGGGGAGCTGTTTTTT
CDR3aa: CASASGGPDTGELFF

j_gene: TRBJ2-7
abundance: once
v_gene: TRBV6-6
d_gene: -
CDR3nt: TGTGCCAGCAGGGCCGCCTCCGACAGTGTCTACGAGCAGTACTTC
CDR3aa: CASRAASDSVYEQYF

j_gene: TRBJ1-1
abundance: -
v_gene: TRBV6-4
d_gene: -
CDR3nt: TGTGCCAGCAGTGACTCATCAGGGGTTAACTCTGAAGCTTTCTTT
CDR3aa: CASSDSSGVNSEAFF

j_gene: TRBJ1-5
abundance: -
v_gene: TRBV30
d_gene: -
CDR3nt: TGTGCCTGGAGTGGGGTATCCGGGGTCAATCAGCCCCAGCATTTT
CDR3aa: CAWSGVSGVNQPQHF

j_gene: TRBJ2-5
abundance: -
v_gene: TRBV7-2
d_gene: -
CDR3nt: TGTGCCAGCAGCTTAGGCAGGGGCCGAGAGACCCAGTACTTC
CDR3aa: CASSLGRGRETQYF

j_gene: TRBJ2-1
abundance: -
v_gene: TRBV29-1
d_gene: -
CDR3nt: TGCAGCGTTGAGGGGCCTGGAAGCTCCTACAATGAGCAGTTCTTC
CDR3aa: CSVEGPGSSYNEQFF

j_gene: TRBJ2-3
abundance: -
v_gene: TRBV5-1
d_gene: -
CDR3nt: TGCGCCAGCAGCGACGGGAGCGCAGATACGCAGTATTTT
CDR3aa: CASSDGSADTQYF

j_gene: TRBJ2-5
abundance: -
v_gene: TRBV5-6
d_gene: TRBD1
CDR3nt: TGTGCCAGCAGCTTGGACAGGGGAGAGACCCAGTACTTC
CDR3aa: CASSLDRGETQYF

j_gene: TRBJ2-5
abundance: -
v_gene: TRBV11-2
d_gene: -
CDR3nt: TGTGCCAGCAGCTTATTTAGCGCCTTTCAAGAGACCCAGTACTTC
CDR3aa: CASSLFSAFQETQYF

j_gene: TRBJ1-5
abundance: -
v_gene: TRBV2
d_gene: -
CDR3nt: TGTGCCAGCAGTTCTCAGGGGTTAAGGAATCAGCCCCAGCATTTT
CDR3aa: CASSSQGLRNQPQHF

j_gene: TRBJ1-2
abundance: once
v_gene: TRBV6-1
d_gene: TRBD1
CDR3nt: TGTGCCAGCAGTGATGCGGGGACAGGGAATGGCTACACCTTC
CDR3aa: CASSDAGTGNGYTF

j_gene: TRBJ2-7
abundance: -
v_gene: TRBV6-5
d_gene: TRBD1
CDR3nt: TGTGCCAGCCGGGACAGCCACTCCTACGAGCAGTACTTC
CDR3aa: CASRDSHSYEQYF

j_gene: TRBJ2-7
abundance: -
v_gene: TRBV19
d_gene: TRBD1
CDR3nt: TGTGCCAGTAGCGATGGACAGGGGATTTCCTACGAGCAGTACTTC
CDR3aa: CASSDGQGISYEQYF

j_gene: TRBJ2-7
abundance: -
v_gene: TRBV7-2
d_gene: TRBD2
CDR3nt: TGTGCCAGCAGCTTAGGACTAGCGGGTTACGAGCAGTACTTC
CDR3aa: CASSLGLAGYEQYF

j_gene: TRBJ2-3
abundance: -
v_gene: TRBV15
d_gene: TRBD2
CDR3nt: TGTGCCACCAGTAAAAAGCGGGAGGGCCAGAGAGATACGCAGTATTTT
CDR3aa: CATSKKREGQRDTQYF

j_gene: TRBJ2-3
abundance: -
v_gene: TRBV18
d_gene: TRBD2
CDR3nt: TGTGCCAGCTCACTGTTAGCGGGAGGACCGACTAGCACAGATACGCAGTATTTT
CDR3aa: CASSLLAGGPTSTDTQYF

j_gene: TRBJ1-3
abundance: -
v_gene: TRBV9
d_gene: TRBD1
CDR3nt: TGTGCCAGCAGCTTCGGGACAGGGACTTCTGGAAACACCATATATTTT
CDR3aa: CASSFGTGTSGNTIYF

j_gene: TRBJ1-1
abundance: once
v_gene: TRBV5-4
d_gene: TRBD1
CDR3nt: TGTGCCAGCAGCCCGACAGGGAGAGAACTTACTGAAGCTTTCTTT
CDR3aa: CASSPTGRELTEAFF

j_gene: TRBJ2-5
abundance: -
v_gene: TRBV18
d_gene: -
CDR3nt: TGTGCCAGCTCACCGGCAGGGCAAGAGACCCAGTACTTC
CDR3aa: CASSPAGQETQYF

j_gene: TRBJ1-1
abundance: -
v_gene: TRBV5-1
d_gene: TRBD1
CDR3nt: TGCGCCAGCAGCATCCCCACAGGGGGCCCTGAAGCTTTCTTT
CDR3aa: CASSIPTGGPEAFF

j_gene: TRBJ2-2
abundance: -
v_gene: TRBV9
d_gene: -
CDR3nt: TGTGCCAGCAGCGTAGAGCGGGCTGGGGAGCTGTTTTTT
CDR3aa: CASSVERAGELFF

j_gene: TRBJ1-2
abundance: -
v_gene: TRBV27
d_gene: -
CDR3nt: TGTGCCAGCAGTTATCACGGGGGTAACTATGGCTACACCTTC
CDR3aa: CASSYHGGNYGYTF

j_gene: TRBJ1-1
abundance: -
v_gene: TRBV29-1
d_gene: TRBD1
CDR3nt: TGCAGCGTGGAAGGACAGGGAGACACTGAAGCTTTCTTT
CDR3aa: CSVEGQGDTEAFF

j_gene: TRBJ2-1
abundance: -
v_gene: TRBV18
d_gene: -
CDR3nt: TGTGCCAGCTCACATTCTACCCTATCCTACAATGAGCAGTTCTTC
CDR3aa: CASSHSTLSYNEQFF

j_gene: TRBJ2-7
abundance: -
v_gene: TRBV9
d_gene: -
CDR3nt: TGTGCCAGCAGCGTAGCCGGGACCTACGAGCAGTACTTC
CDR3aa: CASSVAGTYEQYF

j_gene: TRBJ1-2
abundance: -
v_gene: TRBV7-9
d_gene: -
CDR3nt: TGTGCCAGCAGCTTATTAACTTTAAGCTATGGCTACACCTTC
CDR3aa: CASSLLTLSYGYTF

j_gene: TRBJ2-5
abundance: -
v_gene: TRBV7-3
d_gene: -
CDR3nt: TGTGCCAGCAGCGTACAAGAGACCCAGTACTTC
CDR3aa: CASSVQETQYF

j_gene: TRBJ2-1
abundance: -
v_gene: TRBV18
d_gene: TRBD2
CDR3nt: TGTGCCAGCTCACCAACGGGGGCGGGAGGTTTCTCCTACAATGAGCAGTTCTTC
CDR3aa: CASSPTGAGGFSYNEQFF